These 3 T cell receptor beta chains were all obtained from the same sample, sequenced in a study of shared clonotypes between healthy human individuals (dated by TCRdb to about 2020). To prepare the library, the immunoSEQ multiplex PCR assay was applied. TCRdb holds this immuneACCESS table with in-frame rearrangements only. Some clones are missing; in checked studies, unresolved V genes explain under half, and the rest has no known cause. This sample holds some 2.1 million clones; just under 95% were observed only once. The ten largest make up around 1.7% of the sample. For the CD8 naive samples, CD45RO-negative cells were positively selected for CCR7, yielding a CD45RA+CCR7+ population from which TemRA cells were excluded. Source material: naive CD8+ T cells from PBMCs. The sample's cell subset or site label is to be understood as: CD45RA+CCR7+. The origin of the receptors is a man between 18 and 29 years old in good health. Some clones in this sample may be carry-over from other donors' samples.

V and J are TRBV9 and TRBJ2-1, with TRBD2 matching 7 bases. CDR1 and CDR2 (germline): SGDLS, YYNGEE. The length of the CDR3 is 16 residues. Trimming cost V 0 bases and J 0 bases; bases outside gene matches: 3. CDR3 amino acids: CASSVAQRGSYNEQFF. The CDR3 DNA sequence: TGTGCCAGCAGCGTAGCCCAGCGGGGCTCCTACAATGAGCAGTTCTTC.

This clone was observed a handful of times. The V call is TRBV19, the J call TRBJ1-5; D possibly corresponds to TRBD1 (5 bases). From germline, CDR1 is LNHDA and CDR2 SQIVND (reference sequence). The CDR3 loop spans 13 amino acids. Trimming stripped 6 bases from V and 2 bases from J, with 8 bases between. CDR3 nucleotide sequence: TGTGCCAGTAGCCAGGGAGGCAATCAGCCCCAGCATTTT. This translates into CASSQGGNQPQHF.

This rearrangement joins TRBV28 to TRBJ2-2; D is unresolved. Germline CDR1 MDHEN, CDR2 SYDVKM. V was shortened by 7 bases and J by 2 bases, with 17 bases between the two germline ends. There are 16 residues in the CDR3. CDR3 amino acids: CASTNLENFNTGELFF. The CDR3 region has the DNA TGTGCCAGCACCAATTTAGAAAACTTCAACACCGGGGAGCTGTTTTTT.